Listed below are T cell receptor beta chains from one sample, sequenced in a study of identical twins. TCRdb fed the 5' RACE reads into MiXCR, producing one record per CDR3 protein. The table lists hundreds of thousands of distinct CDR3 sequences, roughly an eighth of them singletons. This same sample was also part of a study on yellow fever vaccine responses in identical twins.

Sequenced: PBMCs. These receptors were collected from a woman younger than 35 in good health. The CDR3 runs from the conserved cysteine through the conserved F or W. D genes are given only for firm matches. Some rows mark clone size as missing; the rest say once, few, many or name a class of expanded clone.

abundance	d_gene	v_gene	j_gene	CDR3nt	CDR3aa
few	.	TRBV15	TRBJ2-2	TGTGCCACCAGCAGGGGGGCGGGAAGGGGAGACACCGGGGAGCTGTTTTTT	CATSRGAGRGDTGELFF
.	TRBD1	TRBV20-1	TRBJ1-4	TGCAGTGCTAGTCCAGGGGGGAAACTGTTTTTT	CSASPGGKLFF
many	.	TRBV24-1	TRBJ2-3	TGTGCCACCAGTGATTCCACCTCTAGCGATACGCAGTATTTT	CATSDSTSSDTQYF
.	TRBD2	TRBV20-1	TRBJ2-5	TGCAGTGCTAGTTCGGGGCTAGCGGGTGATCCCGAGACCCAGTACTTC	CSASSGLAGDPETQYF
.	TRBD2	TRBV15	TRBJ2-2	TGTGCCACCAGCCCTTCTAGCGGGAGGGAAACCGGGGAGCTGTTTTTT	CATSPSSGRETGELFF
few	.	TRBV25-1	TRBJ1-1	TGTGCCAGCAGTGCCGCGAGCCTACACATAAACACTGAAGCTTTCTTT	CASSAASLHINTEAFF
few	.	TRBV10-3	TRBJ2-1	TGTGCCACCCAGGGGGGCAATGAGCAGTTCTTC	CATQGGNEQFF
.	.	TRBV12-3/TRBV12-4	TRBJ1-5	TGTGCCAGCAGCAGACAAGGAGATAGCAATCAGCCCCAGCATTTT	CASSRQGDSNQPQHF
few	.	TRBV10-3	TRBJ1-1	TGTGCCATCAGTGTCGGGGGCCGCACTGAAGCTTTCTTT	CAISVGGRTEAFF
.	.	TRBV7-9	TRBJ2-5	TGTGCCAGCAGCCAACTTCCGGTAGAGACCCAGTACTTC	CASSQLPVETQYF
.	TRBD2	TRBV28	TRBJ2-2	TGTGCCAGCAGTTCACAAGCGGGACTAGCGGGAGTCGGGGAGCTGTTTTTT	CASSSQAGLAGVGELFF
.	TRBD2	TRBV12-3/TRBV12-4	TRBJ2-7	TGTGCCAGCGGCGTACGGGGGGCCTACGAGCAGTACTTC	CASGVRGAYEQYF
few	.	TRBV10-3	TRBJ2-2	TGTGCCATCAGTGAGTCTATTGGGGGAAAGAACACCGGGGAGCTGTTTTTT	CAISESIGGKNTGELFF
.	.	TRBV6-5	TRBJ2-2	TGTGCCAGCAGTTTCATCGGACTGGAGGAGCTGTTTTTT	CASSFIGLEELFF
.	TRBD1	TRBV6-1	TRBJ1-1	TGTGCCAGCAGGGCCAGGGGGACTGAAGCTTTCTTT	CASRARGTEAFF
.	.	TRBV4-1	TRBJ2-1	TGCGCCAGCAGCCAAGGTGGCAGGGGAATCGGTGAGCAGTTCTTC	CASSQGGRGIGEQFF
.	TRBD1	TRBV28	TRBJ2-1	TGTGCCAGCAGTTTGACAGGACAGGGGGCGTTCAATGAGCAGTTCTTC	CASSLTGQGAFNEQFF
few	.	TRBV11-2	TRBJ2-2	TGTGCCAGCAGCTTCTTGGGGGCGAACACCGGGGAGCTGTTTTTT	CASSFLGANTGELFF
few	.	TRBV11-3	TRBJ2-1	TGTGCCAGCGGATGGGACGCCAGCTCCTACAATGAGCAGTTCTTC	CASGWDASSYNEQFF
.	.	TRBV7-9	TRBJ2-7	TGTGCCAGCAGCCGGGTTCTCGGGAGTTTCTACGAGCAGTACTTC	CASSRVLGSFYEQYF
once	TRBD1	TRBV5-6	TRBJ2-7	TGTGCCAGCAGCAACAATCCCCAGGGGGCGGGCGAGCAGTACTTC	CASSNNPQGAGEQYF
few	.	TRBV6-5	TRBJ2-1	TGTGCCAGCAGTCAAGGGGGGCACCAATTCTTC	CASSQGGHQFF
few	.	TRBV3-1	TRBJ2-1	TGTGCCAGCAGCCAAGACCAGCGGACGTACAATGAGCAGTTCTTC	CASSQDQRTYNEQFF
few	TRBD2	TRBV3-1	TRBJ2-2	TGTGCCAGCAGCTCTCGGACTAGCGGCACCGGGGAGCTGTTTTTT	CASSSRTSGTGELFF
few	.	TRBV27	TRBJ2-1	TGTGCCAGCAGTCCTCATGACTTCCACAGCTCCTACAATGAGCAGTTCTTC	CASSPHDFHSSYNEQFF
.	.	TRBV5-1	TRBJ1-4	TGCGCCAGCAGCAGAACAGGGACTAGTGAAAAACTGTTTTTT	CASSRTGTSEKLFF
.	TRBD2	TRBV5-1	TRBJ2-3	TGCGCCAGCAGCTTGTCTAGCGGGAGTTTAGATACGCAGTATTTT	CASSLSSGSLDTQYF
few	TRBD2	TRBV3-1	TRBJ2-1	TGTGCCAGCAGCCCCGGGACTAGCTTTTACAATGAGCAGTTCTTC	CASSPGTSFYNEQFF
few	.	TRBV5-4	TRBJ2-7	TGTGCCAGCAGCTTGGTGCGGGACAACTCCTACGAGCAGTACTTC	CASSLVRDNSYEQYF
.	.	TRBV12-3/TRBV12-4	TRBJ1-5	TGTGCCAGCAGTCTAGGGGAACAGCCCCAGCATTTT	CASSLGEQPQHF
few	.	TRBV9	TRBJ2-5	TGTGCCAGCAGCGGCGGGAACCCACAAGAGACCCAGTACTTC	CASSGGNPQETQYF
.	TRBD1	TRBV11-1	TRBJ2-2	TGTGCCAGCGACCATCCCGCAGGGGGTATCAACACCGGGGAGCTGTTTTTT	CASDHPAGGINTGELFF
.	.	TRBV20-1	TRBJ1-6	TGCAGTGCTTTTCCAGGGTCGGCGAATTCACCCCTCCACTTT	CSAFPGSANSPLHF
.	TRBD2	TRBV10-3	TRBJ2-3	TGTGCCATCAGTCCCGGGAGGGGAACCACAGATACGCAGTATTTT	CAISPGRGTTDTQYF
few	TRBD2	TRBV7-8	TRBJ2-1	TGTGCCAGCAGCTTACGTAGGAGCGGGGACAATGAGCAGTTCTTC	CASSLRRSGDNEQFF
many	.	TRBV10-3	TRBJ1-1	TGTGCCATCAGTGTTAGCGGCAGGGGAGAGGCCACTGAAGCTTTCTTT	CAISVSGRGEATEAFF
many	.	TRBV13	TRBJ2-3	TGTGCCAGCAGCTTAGGTCTATCGAGTAGCACAGATACGCAGTATTTT	CASSLGLSSSTDTQYF
.	.	TRBV27	TRBJ1-1	TGTGCCAGCAGTTTAAGCCAGGGTGTCGGAGCTTTCTTT	CASSLSQGVGAFF
few	TRBD2	TRBV18	TRBJ2-7	TGTGCCAGCTCATCCGGGACTAGCCTCTACGAGCAGTACTTC	CASSSGTSLYEQYF
few	.	TRBV20-1	TRBJ1-4	TGCAGTGCTAGAGGCGGGGGGCAGAATGAAAAACTGTTTTTT	CSARGGGQNEKLFF
few	.	TRBV12-3/TRBV12-4	TRBJ2-4	TGTGCCAGCAGCCCGCCTTTAGGGGCCAAAAACATTCAGTACTTC	CASSPPLGAKNIQYF
many	TRBD2	TRBV20-1	TRBJ2-1	TGCAGTGCGCCACAGAGGACTAGCGGGGGGGCCAATGAGCAGTTCTTC	CSAPQRTSGGANEQFF
.	.	TRBV11-3	TRBJ2-3	TGTGCCAGCAGCCCCGCCACGACAGGCCCCGGCGTAGATACGCAGTATTTT	CASSPATTGPGVDTQYF
.	.	TRBV20-1	TRBJ2-4	TGCAGTGCAGCGGGTCGGGGCAAAAACATTCAGTACTTC	CSAAGRGKNIQYF
.	.	TRBV4-2	TRBJ2-1	TGTGCCAGCAGCCAAGACGAAGCCAGCTCCTACAATGAGCAGTTCTTC	CASSQDEASSYNEQFF
.	.	TRBV12-3/TRBV12-4	TRBJ2-2	TGTGCCAGCATTAGAGGGGCCACCGGGGAGCTGTTTTTT	CASIRGATGELFF
many	.	TRBV12-3/TRBV12-4	TRBJ2-2	TGTGCCAGCAGTTCCGACCTCGGGGAGCTGTTTTTT	CASSSDLGELFF
many	.	TRBV9	TRBJ2-1	TGTGCCAGCAGCGTAGGGGGTTCGGGCAATGAGCAGTTCTTC	CASSVGGSGNEQFF
.	TRBD2	TRBV20-1	TRBJ2-7	TGCAGTGCTAGAAAGGGACTAGCAGCCGCCTACGAGCAGTACTTC	CSARKGLAAAYEQYF
.	.	TRBV20-1	TRBJ1-5	TGCAGTGCTAGAGTAACGGGTCAGCCCCAGCATTTT	CSARVTGQPQHF